This T cell receptor beta chain emerged from a study of radiation and T cells in renal cell carcinoma. Study details: Nephrectomy followed 15 Gy stereotactic body radiation by 4 weeks.

Produced via immunoSEQ multiplex PCR; TCRdb's table is partial and in-frame only. The top ten clones hold almost 6% of a sample with 100,000 to 150,000 clones, 85% to 90% of them seen once. The germline V gene has CDR1 SGHTA and CDR2 FQGTGA. There are 14 residues in the CDR3. The J segment lost 2 bases and the V segment lost 3 bases, leaving 2 bases of the junction unmatched. Notes on this clone: The antigen is undetermined.

Findings and limits, study-wide: In blood, top tumor clones expanded by 2 weeks, shrinking by 4.

Stated time point: blood 2 weeks post-SBRT. Regarding treatment: 15 Gy SBRT to primary tumor, nephrectomy 4 weeks later. Clear cell pathology was present in this patient's renal cell carcinoma. The chain uses TRBV7-3 and TRBJ1-2, with 8 bases that match TRBD1. This receptor was taken from a woman in her 70s with renal cell carcinoma. The specimen comprised blood, sampled from a patient whose treatment included radiotherapy and nephrectomy. DNA of the CDR3: TGTGCCAGCAGCTTGACAGGGGCGAACTATGGCTACACCTTC. This gives the protein CASSLTGANYGYTF.